The 4 T cell receptor beta chains given below trace back to one sample, sequenced in a study of T cell responses to AZD1222 COVID-19 vaccine. Here immunoSEQ multiplex PCR was the method, and the copy in TCRdb shows in-frame clones only, minus some. The table has some 200,000 clones, approximately 90% seen once. The input for sequencing was peripheral blood, taken 28 days after the second AZD1222 dose. These receptors came from an adult who received the AZD1222 COVID-19 vaccine.

The chain has TRBV28 and TRBJ1-4, with 7 positions matching TRBD1. The germline V gene encodes CDR1 MDHEN and CDR2 SYDVKM. V shed 5 bases, J shed 7 bases, and the junction held 10 bases outside the gene matches. This CDR3 contains 15 residues. This chain's CDR3 is CASSLGGTVGEKLFF. CDR3 DNA sequence: TGTGCCAGCAGTCTGGGGGGGACAGTAGGTGAAAAACTGTTTTTT.

The chain is built from TRBV2 and TRBJ1-5; 10 positions agree with TRBD1. The CDR3 sequence is 15 residues long. Germline CDR1 and CDR2: SNHLY and FYNNEI. V dropped 6 bases and J dropped 7; count of bases not matched to a gene: 9. CDR3 DNA: TGTGCCAGCAGGGGGACAGGGGCGCGAACCCAGCCCCAGCATTTT. Translated, it gives CASRGTGARTQPQHF.

The chain has TRBV12-3 or TRBV12-4 and TRBJ1-5, with a possible D match to TRBD1 (5 bases). V shed 2 bases and J shed 7 bases, with 9 bases lying between them. This CDR3 is built from 13 residues. CDR3 sequence (DNA): TGTGCCAGCAGTTTACCTAACAGGCAGCCCCAGCATTTT. It translates to CASSLPNRQPQHF.

Points on this clone: The junction shows a germline mismatch at one end, possibly a read error. The gene calls are TRBV11-2 and TRBJ2-5; TRBD1 agrees at 7 bases. There are 15 residues in the CDR3. In germline, CDR1 is SGHAT, CDR2 FQNNGV. The CDR3 is CASSIDGGQRSTQYF. The CDR3 DNA reads TGTGCCAGCAGCATAGATGGGGGACAGCGTAGCACCCAGTACTTC. The whole variable domain, remainder taken from reference TRBV11-2 and TRBJ2-5, is EAGVAQSPRYKIIEKRQSVAFWCNPISGHATLYWYQQILGQGPKLLIQFQNNGVVDDSQLPKDRFSAERLKGVDSTLKIQPAKLEDSAVYLCASSIDGGQRSTQYFGPGTRLLVL.